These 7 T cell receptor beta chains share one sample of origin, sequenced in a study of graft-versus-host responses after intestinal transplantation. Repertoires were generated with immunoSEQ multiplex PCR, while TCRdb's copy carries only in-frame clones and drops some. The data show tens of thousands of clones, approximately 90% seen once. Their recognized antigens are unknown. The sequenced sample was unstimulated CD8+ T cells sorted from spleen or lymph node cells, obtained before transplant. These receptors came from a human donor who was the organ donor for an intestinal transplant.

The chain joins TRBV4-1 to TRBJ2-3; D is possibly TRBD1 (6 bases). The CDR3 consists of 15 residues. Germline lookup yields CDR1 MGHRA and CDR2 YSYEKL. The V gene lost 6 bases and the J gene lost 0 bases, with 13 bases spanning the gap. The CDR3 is CASSLNGQSTDTQYF. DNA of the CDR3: TGCGCCAGCAGTCTGAACGGACAGAGCACAGATACGCAGTATTTT.

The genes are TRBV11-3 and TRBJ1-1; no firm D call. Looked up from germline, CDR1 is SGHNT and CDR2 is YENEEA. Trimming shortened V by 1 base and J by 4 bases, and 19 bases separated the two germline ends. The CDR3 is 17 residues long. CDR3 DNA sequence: TGTGCCAGCAGCTTAGCGAGTTCGGCGGGGTTTACCACTGAAGCTTTCTTT. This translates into CASSLASSAGFTTEAFF.

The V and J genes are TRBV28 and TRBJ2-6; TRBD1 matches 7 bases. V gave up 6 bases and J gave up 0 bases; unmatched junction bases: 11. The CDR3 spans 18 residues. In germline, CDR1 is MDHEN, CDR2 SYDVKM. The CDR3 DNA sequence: TGTGCCAGCAGCAAATGGGACAGTCCCAGCTCTGGGGCCAACGTCCTGACTTTC. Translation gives CASSKWDSPSSGANVLTF.

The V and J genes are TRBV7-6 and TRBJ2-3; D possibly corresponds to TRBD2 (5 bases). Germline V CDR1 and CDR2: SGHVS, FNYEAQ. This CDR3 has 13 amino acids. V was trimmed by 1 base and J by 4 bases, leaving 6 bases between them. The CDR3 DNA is TGTGCCAGCAGCTTAGGCGGGTCAGATACGCAGTATTTT. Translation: CASSLGGSDTQYF.

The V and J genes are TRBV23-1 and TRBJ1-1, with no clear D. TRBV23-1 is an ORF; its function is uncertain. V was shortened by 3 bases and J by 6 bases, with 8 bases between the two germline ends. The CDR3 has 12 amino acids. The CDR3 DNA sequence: TGCGCCAGCAGTCAGATTGGAGCTGAAGCTTTCTTT. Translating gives CASSQIGAEAFF.

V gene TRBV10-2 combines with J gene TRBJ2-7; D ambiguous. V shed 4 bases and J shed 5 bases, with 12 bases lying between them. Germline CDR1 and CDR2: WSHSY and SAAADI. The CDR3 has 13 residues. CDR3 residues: CASSGGEGHEQYF. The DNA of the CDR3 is TGCGCCAGCAGTGGAGGAGAAGGCCACGAGCAGTACTTC.

The CDR3 here is CASSSGNSYEQYF. CDR3 coding DNA: TGTGCCAGCAGTAGCGGGAACTCCTACGAGCAGTACTTC. This chain links TRBV27 with TRBJ2-7, with 7 bases that match TRBD2. Germline loops: CDR1 MNHEY, CDR2 SMNVEV (reference sequence). This CDR3 is built from 13 residues. The ends lost 5 bases at V and 0 bases at J; junction bases unmatched: 1.